This entry is about one TCR beta chain. The antigen it binds to is not known. The record has no base qualities; no much larger clone is one base away. The record originates from a study of blood T cell repertoires in COVID-19 (dated by TCRdb to 2018 to 2020). Regarding the study in general: The collaborator samples originated in the United States, Italy and Spain and spanned the acute and convalescent phases of COVID-19. The material from the prospective study consisted of cDNA or gDNA derived from T cells, B-cell-depleted T cells, or PBMCs. The dataset comprised deeply sampled blood TCRbeta repertoires from subjects exposed to, actively infected with, or recovered from COVID-19. A freely available public database, intended as a resource for researchers studying the immune response to SARS-CoV-2, is where the repertoires were released. The samples were drawn from the first 160 participants of the ongoing ImmuneRACE study and from 1,254 subjects provided by 6 global collaborators. Nearly every sample came with metadata listing a de-identified subject ID, COVID-19 status, age in years and sex. HLA class I and class II types, where available, came from metadata supplied by the sample provider rather than from assay-based typing.

One collaborating source in Seattle enrolled patients during active infection and followed them longitudinally through the course of disease. Whole blood was collected in K2EDTA tubes by collaborating institutions according to the institutions' own protocols. For TCRbeta analysis, collaborator samples were shipped as frozen whole blood, as isolated PBMCs, or as DNA extracted from either sample type. The germline V gene (reference sequence) specifies LNHNV as CDR1 and YYDKDF as CDR2. At the junction V is shortened by 0 bases and J by 7 bases, with 6 bases in between. The CDR3 contains 12 residues, cysteine and phenylalanine counted. CDR3 DNA is the only sequence kept; it has 36 bases, read in frame from the first base. TCRbeta CDR3 regions were amplified from genomic DNA using the immunoSEQ Assay, a bias-controlled multiplex PCR. The authors' analysis ran thus. Within the assay, amplification of reference gene primers was used to estimate how many nucleated cells each sample contained. Sequence reads were collapsed and filtered to measure the absolute abundance of every unique TCRbeta CDR3 rearrangement. For each sample, productive Simpson clonality was calculated as the square root of Simpson's diversity index across productive rearrangements. Imported from immuneACCESS, the table was reduced by TCRdb to in-frame sequences with V and J called. These copies leave out some clones; in studies compared against another copy, an unresolved V gene accounts for under half, and the cause of the remainder is not known. Clone size and V and J calls were adopted from that table, with D and trimming inferred from the DNA. The sample contains 120,000 to 150,000 clones, 88% of them found a single time. The ten largest clones add up to approximately 2.5% of the sample.

The paper as a whole reports these results and caveats: How much clinical and demographic metadata was included differed by source and by participant, and the metadata was provided uncurated.

The chain is made from TRBV15 and TRBJ2-5; matching of 5 bases hints at TRBD2 as the D gene. This sequence originates from a human donor with COVID-19, enrolled during active disease. The donor label of this sample is uncertain. The sequenced material came from peripheral blood. The CDR3 in this case is CATSREAGTQYF. The nucleotide sequence reads TGTGCCACCAGCAGAGAGGCGGGGACCCAGTACTTC. When the CDR3 is completed using the reference TRBV15 and TRBJ2-5 genes on either side, the full variable domain is DAMVIQNPRYQVTQFGKPVTLSCSQTLNHNVMYWYQQKSSQAPKLLFHYYDKDFNNEADTPDNFQSRRPNTSFCFLDIRSPGLGDTAMYLCATSREAGTQYFGPGTRLLVL.